These 13 T cell receptor beta chains were all obtained from the same sample, sequenced in a study of cytomegalovirus exposure and HLA in healthy donors. Clones were read by immunoSEQ multiplex PCR, and TCRdb kept only the in-frame ones, dropping some. This table has about 150,000 clones, roughly 84% appearing once. The sample taken for sequencing was PBMCs. These receptors all come from a human donor in good health.

V gene TRBV29-1 combines with J gene TRBJ2-7; D not certain. V was shortened by 0 bases and J by 2 bases, with 8 bases between the two germline ends. CDR3 size: 13 residues. Germline CDR1 and CDR2: SQVTM and ANQGSEA. The chain's CDR3 is CSVEEIEPYEQYF. CDR3 nucleotides: TGCAGCGTTGAAGAGATTGAGCCCTACGAGCAGTACTTC.

This clone was observed a handful of times. The V call is TRBV18, the J call TRBJ1-1; D may be TRBD1 (5 bases). The CDR3 is 14 residues long. CDR1 and CDR2 from the germline V gene are KGHSH and LQKENI. Trimming pared 2 bases from V and 0 bases from J, leaving 7 bases between. The CDR3 is CASSPRQMNTEAFF. In nucleotides, the CDR3 is TGTGCCAGCTCACCAAGACAGATGAACACTGAAGCTTTCTTT.

The chain recombines TRBV4-1 with TRBJ1-1, with TRBD1 as a possible D gene (5 bases). Germline assignment: CDR1 MGHRA and CDR2 YSYEKL. The CDR3 has 15 amino acids. The V end lost 4 bases, the J end lost 9 bases, and 21 bases lay between the germline ends. The CDR3 DNA sequence: TGCGCCAGCAGCCCCGCGGTTGGGGCAGGAAAGAAAGCTTTCTTT. It translates to CASSPAVGAGKKAFF.

The gene calls are TRBV19 and TRBJ1-2, with 10 bases identical to TRBD1. The CDR3 runs to 17 residues. Germline CDR1 LNHDA, CDR2 SQIVND (reference sequence). Trimming at V came to 5 bases and at J to 6 bases, leaving 15 bases not matched to a gene. In nucleotides, the CDR3 is TGTGCCAGTAGTCCCCGGGACAGGGGTTCTCTGGGCCATGGCTACACCTTC. Protein: CASSPRDRGSLGHGYTF.

The rearrangement links TRBV28 to TRBJ2-3; D not resolved. This CDR3 contains 12 residues. The V gene's germline CDR1 is MDHEN and CDR2 SYDVKM. The germline V and J ends were trimmed by 6 bases and 1 base, with 5 bases remaining between them. The CDR3 region is CASSSGTDTQYF. As DNA, the CDR3 is TGTGCCAGCAGCTCGGGCACAGATACGCAGTATTTT.

A single count supports this clone. V usage is TRBV6-1 and J usage is TRBJ2-1; 8 bases map to TRBD2. V was clipped by 8 bases and J by 2 bases; unmatched bases: 8. This CDR3 comprises 15 residues. Looked up from germline, CDR1 is MNHNS and CDR2 is SASEGT. The CDR3 sequence is CASDQRERTYNEQFF. In DNA form, the CDR3 reads TGTGCCAGCGATCAGCGGGAGCGAACCTACAATGAGCAGTTCTTC.

V and J are TRBV5-6 and TRBJ2-7; perhaps TRBD2 as D (5 bases). Trimming took off 2 bases at V and 3 bases at J, with 12 bases between the two ends. This CDR3 spans 14 amino acids. CDR1 is SGHDT and CDR2 is YYEEEE in the germline V gene. The chain's CDR3 is CASSFGLSLYEQYF. In DNA, the CDR3 is TGTGCCAGCAGCTTTGGACTGAGCCTCTACGAGCAGTACTTC.

This sequence joins TRBV9 and TRBJ2-1; D is undetermined. CDR3 length equals 12 residues. CDR1 and CDR2 from the germline V gene are SGDLS and YYNGEE. V was shortened by 0 bases and J by 5 bases, with 3 bases between the two germline ends. CDR3 DNA: TGTGCCAGCAGCGTAGTCAACAATGAGCAGTTCTTC. Residues: CASSVVNNEQFF.

V is TRBV19 and J is TRBJ2-2, with TRBD1 as a possible D gene (6 bases). The CDR3 spans 15 residues. CDR1 is LNHDA and CDR2 is SQIVND in the germline V gene (reference sequence). V was pared by 5 bases and J by 0 bases, with 10 bases between. CDR3 bases: TGTGCCAGTAGTGCGACAGGACCGAACACCGGGGAGCTGTTTTTT. Translation gives CASSATGPNTGELFF.

The chain joins TRBV27 to TRBJ2-7; 9 bases line up with TRBD1. V dropped 5 bases and J dropped 3; count of bases not matched to a gene: 5. This CDR3 region has 14 residues. The V gene's germline CDR1 is MNHEY and CDR2 SMNVEV (reference sequence). The CDR3 nucleotides are TGTGCCAGCAGTCCGGGACAGGGAGACTACGAGCAGTACTTC. It yields the protein CASSPGQGDYEQYF.

This clone was picked up one time. The chain couples TRBV18 to TRBJ2-7; weak D call: TRBD1 (5 bases). Trimming removed 5 bases at V and 0 bases at J, with 17 bases between. CDR3 length equals 16 residues. Germline CDR1 is KGHSH and CDR2 is LQKENI. This CDR3 reads CASSVSQGPRSYEQYF. The CDR3 nucleotides are TGTGCCAGCTCAGTGTCTCAGGGCCCCCGCTCCTACGAGCAGTACTTC.

The rearrangement joins TRBV28 to TRBJ2-5, with TRBD1 identical over 9 bases. Germline values: CDR1 MDHEN, CDR2 SYDVKM. The CDR3 is made up of 14 amino acids. After removal of 6 bases from V and 3 bases from J, the junction contained 5 bases not matched to a gene. This chain's CDR3 is CASRHGTGKETQYF. In DNA, the CDR3 is TGTGCCAGCAGGCACGGGACAGGGAAAGAGACCCAGTACTTC.

J is TRBJ2-3 and V is TRBV9, with 7 nucleotides matching TRBD1. Germline V gives CDR1 SGDLS, CDR2 YYNGEE. The CDR3 sequence is 13 residues long. The V segment lost 3 bases and the J segment 5 bases; nucleotides outside the gene matches: 3. The CDR3 loop is CASSETGVDTQYF. DNA of the CDR3: TGTGCCAGCAGCGAAACAGGGGTAGATACGCAGTATTTT. Drawing the rest from reference TRBV9 and TRBJ2-3, the complete variable domain is DSGVTQTPKHLITATGQRVTLRCSPRSGDLSVYWYQQSLDQGLQFLIQYYNGEERAKGNILERFSAQQFPDLHSELNLSSLELGDSALYFCASSETGVDTQYFGPGTRLTVL.